Listed here are 16 T cell receptor beta chains from one sample, sequenced in a study of blood T cells in healthy people across ages. A sample-barcoded 5' primer and a J-beta primer mix were used in a second PCR of about 7 to 12 cycles. TCRdb reprocessed the 5' RACE reads via MiXCR and lists one record per CDR3 protein. The sample shows about 970,000 distinct CDR3 sequences, roughly 50% of them seen only once. Sequenced: blood. The receptors come from a woman in her fifties or sixties in good health.

This clonotype occurred a few times. The chain employs TRBV20-1 and TRBJ1-1; D gene uncertain. There are 15 residues in the CDR3. Germline CDR1 reads DFQATT; CDR2 reads SNEGSKA (reference sequence). CDR3 in DNA: TGCAGCTTGGCTGGTACGGGGTCGGGGAACACTGAAGCTTTCTTT. Translation: CSLAGTGSGNTEAFF.

The rearrangement links TRBV6-2 or TRBV6-3 to TRBJ2-1, with D perhaps TRBD2 (8 bases). The end of the DNA aligns better with TRBJ2-7, so the J call may be wrong. The V gene's germline CDR1 is MNHEY and CDR2 SVGEGT. The length of the CDR3 is 16 residues. This CDR3 is CASSSREGAPYNEQYF. CDR3 DNA sequence: TGTGCCAGCAGCTCTCGGGAGGGGGCCCCCTACAATGAGCAGTACTTC.

The chain joins TRBV2 to TRBJ2-5, with TRBD2 as a possible D gene (6 bases). CDR1 and CDR2 from the germline V gene are SNHLY and FYNNEI. Trimming took 10 bases from V and 4 from J, leaving 16 bases between them. This CDR3 has 13 amino acids. CDR3: CAKSGQGGETQYF. CDR3 nucleotides: TGTGCCAAGTCGGGGCAGGGAGGAGAGACCCAGTACTTC.

The chain couples TRBV3-1 to TRBJ2-6; the D is unclear. The CDR3 extends over 17 amino acids. Germline V gene data show CDR1 as LGHDT and CDR2 as YNNKEL (reference sequence). Between the trimmed V and J ends, which lost 5 bases and 0 bases, there was a span of 14 bases. The chain's CDR3 is CASSVGRTISGANVLTF. The CDR3 DNA sequence: TGTGCCAGCAGCGTAGGGCGGACGATCTCTGGGGCCAACGTCCTGACTTTC.

V gene TRBV5-1 combines with J gene TRBJ2-7; D unclear. Germline V lookup: CDR1 SGHRS, CDR2 YFSETQ. The CDR3 covers 16 residues. Trimming took off 4 bases at V and 4 bases at J, with 21 bases between the two ends. The CDR3 protein is CASSLGPPIVGYEQYF. The CDR3, as DNA: TGCGCCAGCAGCCTCGGACCACCGATAGTGGGATACGAGCAGTACTTC.

This clonotype was detected only a few times. The chain combines TRBV20-1 with TRBJ2-7; 8 nucleotides agree with TRBD2. The CDR3 runs 14 residues. V dropped 6 bases and J dropped 0; count of bases not matched to a gene: 7. Germline V lookup: CDR1 DFQATT, CDR2 SNEGSKA (reference sequence). CDR3 nucleotides: TGCAGTGCGACCCGCGGGGGGATCTCCTACGAGCAGTACTTC. It yields the protein CSATRGGISYEQYF.

This rearrangement joins TRBV11-2 to TRBJ2-1; D ambiguous. CDR1 SGHAT and CDR2 FQNNGV come from the germline V gene. Trimming took off 5 bases at V and 3 bases at J, with 14 bases between the two ends. The CDR3 is 15 residues long. In DNA form, the CDR3 reads TGTGCCAGCAGCCGCTTAGGGAAGGACTACAATGAGCAGTTCTTC. Translation gives CASSRLGKDYNEQFF.

V and J are TRBV4-2 and TRBJ2-4; tentatively, D is TRBD2 (6 bases). CDR3 length: 16 residues. Germline loops: CDR1 LGHNA, CDR2 YNFKEQ. Trimming pared 1 base from V and 15 bases from J, leaving 25 bases between. CDR3 nucleotides: TGTGCCAGCAGCCAAGCTGGCAAGACCTCGGAGGGGCCAGCGTACTTC. The encoded protein is CASSQAGKTSEGPAYF.

The rearrangement links TRBV5-1 to TRBJ2-7; D is undetermined. Germline V gene sequence: CDR1 SGHRS, CDR2 YFSETQ. The CDR3 runs to 14 residues. V was shortened by 9 bases and J by 0 bases, with 16 bases between the two germline ends. As DNA, the CDR3 is TGCGCCACCAGAAAGTCCCTGTACTCCTACGAGCAGTACTTC. Protein product: CATRKSLYSYEQYF.

The chain joins TRBV7-2 to TRBJ2-5; D remains ambiguous. The DNA end lines up better with TRBJ2-7; the J call may be wrong. Per germline, CDR1 SGHTA and CDR2 FQGNSA. The CDR3 totals 12 residues. The CDR3 region has the DNA TGTGCCAGCAGCTTAGACACAGTCGAGCAGTACTTC. It yields the protein CASSLDTVEQYF.

This clonotype has only a few counts. The rearrangement joins TRBV27 to TRBJ2-5; tentative D call: TRBD1 (6 bases). The CDR3 spans 13 residues. Between the trimmed V and J ends, which lost 5 bases and 4 bases, there was a span of 11 bases. The germline gives CDR1 MNHEY, CDR2 SMNVEV (reference sequence). The DNA of the CDR3 is TGTGCCAGCAGTACGTCCAGGGGAGAGACCCAGTACTTC. This codes for CASSTSRGETQYF.

The chain employs TRBV7-9 and TRBJ1-5, with D tentatively TRBD1 (5 bases). V shed 4 bases and J shed 0 bases, with 13 bases lying between them. Germline loops: CDR1 SEHNR, CDR2 FQNEAQ (reference sequence). This CDR3 is built from 16 residues. CDR3 DNA: TGTGCCAGCAGCTACTGGGGAGGGGATAGCAATCAGCCCCAGCATTTT. It is translated as CASSYWGGDSNQPQHF.

This clonotype appeared many times. This chain uses TRBV20-1 with TRBJ2-1; D remains unclear. Germline V gene lookup returns CDR1 DFQATT and CDR2 SNEGSKA (reference sequence). The CDR3 is 19 residues long. V was shortened by 0 bases and J by 1 base, with 22 bases between the two germline ends. In DNA, the CDR3 is TGCAGTGCTAGAGATTTTGGGCTGAAGGGCGCGGATTCCTACAATGAGCAGTTCTTC. Its translation: CSARDFGLKGADSYNEQFF.

This clonotype was counted a few times. This rearrangement joins TRBV4-2 to TRBJ2-7, with TRBD2 as a possible D gene (7 bases). Germline CDR1 LGHNA, CDR2 YNFKEQ. The length of the CDR3 is 15 residues. The ends were cut back, 1 base at V and 1 base at J, with 11 bases in the middle. The CDR3 here is CASSQAQGGSYEQYF. Here the CDR3 DNA reads TGTGCCAGCAGCCAAGCACAGGGAGGGTCCTACGAGCAGTACTTC.

This clonotype was picked up a small number of times. The chain carries TRBV5-1 and TRBJ1-2; D ambiguous. Germline CDR1 reads SGHRS; CDR2 reads YFSETQ. V was cut by 4 bases and J by 4 bases, with 20 bases left in between. This CDR3 has 16 residues. The chain's CDR3 is CASSEATRSGRYGYTF. The CDR3 DNA reads TGCGCCAGCAGCGAGGCTACTAGGAGTGGCCGCTATGGCTACACCTTC. The whole variable domain, filled in from reference TRBV5-1 and TRBJ1-2, reads KAGVTQTPRYLIKTRGQQVTLSCSPISGHRSVSWYQQTPGQGLQFLFEYFSETQRNKGNFPGRFSGRQFSNSRSEMNVSTLELGDSALYLCASSEATRSGRYGYTFGSGTRLTVV.

The chain couples TRBV9 to TRBJ2-1; 7 bases fit TRBD2. The CDR3 sequence is 13 residues long. CDR1 is SGDLS, CDR2 YYNGEE, per germline. The V gene end was trimmed by 0 bases and the J gene end by 10 bases; junction bases not matched to a gene: 4. In DNA, the CDR3 is TGTGCCAGCAGCGTAGCCACTAGCGTAGAGCAGTTCTTC. It specifies CASSVATSVEQFF.